The source of this T cell receptor (beta chain) is a study of beta chain features in type 1 diabetes. The study's findings and limits: There were fewer insertions and more deletions at the VDJ junctions of type 1 diabetes patients.

Purity exceeded 95% in all sorted populations. With regard to this clone: Its antigen is still unknown.

CDR1 and CDR2 (germline): SGHTA, FQGNSA. The CDR3 is 13 residues long. V was pared by 5 bases and J by 3 bases, with 10 bases between. Sequencing targeted expressed TCRB transcripts, as all isolated RNA had been reverse transcribed. About 1.01 million reads per sample were averaged for stem cell-like memory samples. Assay used: immunoSEQ multiplex PCR; TCRdb lists only in-frame clones, some missing. The sample shows about 19,000 clones, about 53% of them seen only once. This chain uses TRBV7-2 with TRBJ1-1; D ambiguous. This receptor was identified in a man between 18 and 35 years old in good health. The sample consisted of stem cell memory CD4+ T cells from blood. The CDR3 nucleotides are TGTGCCAGCAGCCCTGCGGGGTACACTGAAGCTTTCTTT. Amino acids: CASSPAGYTEAFF.